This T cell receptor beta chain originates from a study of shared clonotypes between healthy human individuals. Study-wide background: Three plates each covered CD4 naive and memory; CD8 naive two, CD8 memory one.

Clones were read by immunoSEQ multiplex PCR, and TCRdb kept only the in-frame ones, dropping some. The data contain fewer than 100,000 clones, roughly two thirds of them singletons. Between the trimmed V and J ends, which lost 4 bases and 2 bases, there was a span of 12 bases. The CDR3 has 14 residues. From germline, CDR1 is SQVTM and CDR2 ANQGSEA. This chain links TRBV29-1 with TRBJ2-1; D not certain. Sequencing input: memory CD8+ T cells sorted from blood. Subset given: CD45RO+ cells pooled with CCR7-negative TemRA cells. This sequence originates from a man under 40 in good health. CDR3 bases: TGCAGCGTTGTTCTGGAGTTAACCTACAATGAGCAGTTCTTC. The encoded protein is CSVVLELTYNEQFF.